Presented here are 22 T cell receptor beta chains from one specimen sequenced in a study of blood T cell repertoires in COVID-19. Sequencing was performed with immunoSEQ multiplex PCR; in TCRdb, only in-frame clones are kept and a portion is missing. The repertoire holds approximately 180,000 clones, with approximately 83% as singletons. Sequences were obtained from peripheral blood. Source of these receptors: a man in his fifties or sixties with acute or convalescent COVID-19.

In DNA form, the CDR3 reads TGTGCCAGCTCGATCGACCGGGAGGGCTATGGCTACACCTTC. It yields the protein CASSIDREGYGYTF. This sequence joins TRBV18 and TRBJ1-2; D unclear. The CDR3 is 14 residues long. V gave up 6 bases and J gave up 4 bases, with 15 bases separating them. Germline loops: CDR1 KGHSH, CDR2 LQKENI.

V and J are TRBV5-1 and TRBJ2-3, with TRBD2 identical over 9 bases. The CDR3 is made up of 14 amino acids. Germline values: CDR1 SGHRS, CDR2 YFSETQ. J lost 4 bases, V lost 1 base, and 1 base had no gene match. This CDR3 is CASSLSGGPDTQYF. The CDR3 bases are TGCGCCAGCAGCTTGAGCGGGGGGCCAGATACGCAGTATTTT.

The chain employs TRBV29-1 and TRBJ2-7; the D gene is possibly TRBD2 (5 bases). Germline-derived CDR1 and CDR2 are SQVTM and ANQGSEA. CDR3 length: 13 residues. V gave up 5 bases and J gave up 3 bases, with 14 bases separating them. CDR3 protein: CSVRDGDYYEQYF. The CDR3 region has the DNA TGCAGCGTTCGAGACGGAGACTACTACGAGCAGTACTTC.

This clone was seen more than once but under ten times. V usage is TRBV6-5 and J usage is TRBJ1-1; D not resolved. V dropped 5 bases and J dropped 7 bases, with 8 bases sitting between them. This CDR3 has 11 residues. Germline CDR1 reads MNHEY; CDR2 reads SVGAGI. This CDR3 reads CASSPGREAFF. CDR3 sequence (DNA): TGTGCCAGCAGTCCGGGTCGTGAAGCTTTCTTT.

The chain employs TRBV2 and TRBJ1-4; 10 bases align to TRBD1. CDR1 SNHLY and CDR2 FYNNEI come from the germline V gene. Unmatched junction bases numbered 7, after V lost 5 bases and J lost 4 bases. There are 16 residues in the CDR3. CDR3 in amino acids: CASSHRTGGYNEKLFF. As DNA, the CDR3 is TGTGCCAGCAGTCACCGGACAGGGGGATATAATGAAAAACTGTTTTTT. Full variable domain (rest looked up from reference TRBV2 and TRBJ1-4): EPEVTQTPSHQVTQMGQEVILRCVPISNHLYFYWYRQILGQKVEFLVSFYNNEISEKSEIFDDQFSVERPDGSNFTLKIRSTKLEDSAMYFCASSHRTGGYNEKLFFGSGTQLSVL.

The CDR3 spells CASSLGQTNTGELFF. The CDR3 nucleotides read TGTGCCAGCAGCTTGGGGCAGACGAACACCGGGGAGCTGTTTTTT. The chain is built from TRBV5-4 and TRBJ2-2; D is uncertain. Trimming took off 0 bases at V and 0 bases at J, with 6 bases between the two ends. The germline gives CDR1 SGHNT, CDR2 YYREEE (reference sequence). The CDR3 is made up of 15 amino acids.

This clone was picked up one time. V gene TRBV30 combines with J gene TRBJ1-1; tentative D call: TRBD1 (5 bases). V was clipped by 2 bases and J by 0 bases, with 13 bases between them. The germline gives CDR1 GTSNPN, CDR2 SVGIG (reference sequence). This CDR3 has 15 residues. CDR3 in DNA: TGTGCCTGGAGTCGACAGTTCCTCATGAACACTGAAGCTTTCTTT. Translating it yields CAWSRQFLMNTEAFF.

J is TRBJ2-7 and V is TRBV25-1; 10 bases line up with TRBD1. This CDR3 has 14 residues. The germline V gene encodes CDR1 MGHDK and CDR2 SYGVNS. J was trimmed by 4 bases and V by 8 bases; bases with no gene match: 8. CDR3 protein: CASSKGQGWYEQYF. CDR3 DNA sequence: TGTGCCAGCTCTAAGGGACAGGGGTGGTACGAGCAGTACTTC.

The rearrangement links TRBV18 to TRBJ2-3; 7 nucleotides match TRBD1. Germline V gene lookup returns CDR1 KGHSH and CDR2 LQKENI. J gave up 2 bases and V 4 bases, and 12 bases lay outside the gene matches. This CDR3 is 17 amino acids long. CDR3 DNA: TGTGCCAGCTCACGACTCCCGGGACAGAGTTACACAGATACGCAGTATTTT. This sequence encodes CASSRLPGQSYTDTQYF.

V is TRBV5-1 and J is TRBJ2-7; 7 nucleotides line up with TRBD1. The junction had 8 bases not matched to a gene; V was cut back by 1 base and J by 1 base. Germline V CDR1 and CDR2: SGHRS, YFSETQ. The CDR3 is made up of 16 amino acids. Here the CDR3 reads CASSLLGQVWSYEQYF. The CDR3 bases are TGCGCCAGCAGCTTGCTCGGACAGGTTTGGTCCTACGAGCAGTACTTC.

DNA for the CDR3: TGTGCCAGTAGTAACCCGGGGGGAGTCAAAGAGAGGCAGCCCCAGCATTTT. It is translated as CASSNPGGVKERQPQHF. J is TRBJ1-5 and V is TRBV19; D might be TRBD1 (5 bases). This CDR3 has 17 amino acids. Per the germline V gene, CDR1 is LNHDA and CDR2 is SQIVND (reference sequence). V dropped 4 bases and J dropped 7 bases, with 23 bases sitting between them. Full variable domain (rest looked up from reference TRBV19 and TRBJ1-5): DGGITQSPKYLFRKEGQNVTLSCEQNLNHDAMYWYRQDPGQGLRLIYYSQIVNDFQKGDIAEGYSVSREKKESFPLTVTSAQKNPTAFYLCASSNPGGVKERQPQHFGDGTRLSIL.

This clone appeared once. This chain links TRBV9 with TRBJ1-5; D is unclear. This CDR3 region has 13 residues. The ends were cut back, 0 bases at V and 9 bases at J, with 10 bases in the middle. Germline lookup yields CDR1 SGDLS and CDR2 YYNGEE. CDR3 nucleotides: TGTGCCAGCAGCGTAGGAGCGCCTGGGCCCCAGCATTTT. Translation gives CASSVGAPGPQHF.

The CDR3 loop is CASSELAVEANEQFF. DNA of the CDR3: TGTGCCAGCAGTGAACTAGCGGTGGAGGCGAATGAGCAGTTCTTC. The chain recombines TRBV25-1 with TRBJ2-1; 7 nucleotides align to TRBD2. The CDR3 is 15 amino acids. Germline V gene data show CDR1 as MGHDK and CDR2 as SYGVNS. Losses at the gene ends were 2 bases for V and 7 bases for J; bases not matched to a gene: 8.

This rearrangement joins TRBV7-8 to TRBJ2-2; 10 nucleotides line up with TRBD2. The J segment lost 3 bases and the V segment lost 2 bases, leaving 3 bases of the junction unmatched. The CDR3 totals 16 residues. Germline V gives CDR1 SGHVS, CDR2 FQNEAQ. In DNA, the CDR3 is TGTGCCAGCAGCTTAACTAGCGGGACCTACACCGGGGAGCTGTTTTTT. Translated: CASSLTSGTYTGELFF.

CDR3 loop: CASRPTSGSYEQYF. Written as DNA, the CDR3 is TGTGCCAGCAGGCCGACTAGCGGGAGCTACGAGCAGTACTTC. This sequence joins TRBV6-6 and TRBJ2-7; 12 bases map to TRBD2. After removal of 6 bases from V and 3 bases from J, the junction contained 3 bases not matched to a gene. The CDR3 extends over 14 amino acids. Germline CDR1 and CDR2: MNHNY and SVGAGI (reference sequence).

As concerns this clone: Its ends do not fully match the called genes, so a read error is possible. The V and J genes are TRBV20-1 and TRBJ2-7, with 7 bases identical to TRBD2. This CDR3 has 11 residues. The germline V gene has CDR1 DFQATT and CDR2 SNEGSKA (reference sequence). Here the CDR3 reads CLAGGAYEQYF. CDR3 DNA: TGTTTAGCGGGTGGGGCTTACGAGCAGTACTTC.

This rearrangement joins TRBV5-8 to TRBJ2-1, with a tentative D call TRBD2 (6 bases). V gave up 0 bases and J gave up 6 bases, with 10 bases separating them. The CDR3 is made up of 14 amino acids. The V gene's germline CDR1 is SGHTS and CDR2 YDEGEE. The CDR3 spells CASSLVGTRNEQFF. CDR3 sequence (DNA): TGTGCCAGCAGCTTGGTTGGGACTCGCAATGAGCAGTTCTTC.

The chain employs TRBV7-8 and TRBJ2-1; D is unclear. Germline CDR1 and CDR2: SGHVS and FQNEAQ. The CDR3 contains 16 residues. The V end was cut by 0 bases, the J end by 0 bases, with 9 bases between. DNA of the CDR3: TGTGCCAGCAGCTTAGCGAAAATGAGCTCCTACAATGAGCAGTTCTTC. This translates into CASSLAKMSSYNEQFF.

The genes are TRBV9 and TRBJ2-2; TRBD2 matches 13 bases. This CDR3 region has 17 residues. V was clipped by 3 bases and J by 5 bases; unmatched bases: 7. Per the germline V gene, CDR1 is SGDLS and CDR2 is YYNGEE. The CDR3, as DNA: TGTGCCAGCAGCGCCGGACTAGCGGGAGTAGGTACCGGGGAGCTGTTTTTT. Protein sequence: CASSAGLAGVGTGELFF. The variable domain in full, completed from reference TRBV9 and TRBJ2-2, reads DSGVTQTPKHLITATGQRVTLRCSPRSGDLSVYWYQQSLDQGLQFLIQYYNGEERAKGNILERFSAQQFPDLHSELNLSSLELGDSALYFCASSAGLAGVGTGELFFGEGSRLTVL.

The chain employs TRBV6-5 and TRBJ2-2, with no clear D. CDR1 MNHEY and CDR2 SVGAGI come from the germline V gene. With 5 bases removed from V and 5 bases from J, the gap between germline ends came to 6 bases. The CDR3 sequence is 12 residues long. The CDR3 reads CASSKRTGELFF. CDR3 nucleotides: TGTGCCAGCAGTAAGAGGACCGGGGAGCTGTTTTTT.

The chain combines TRBV24-1 with TRBJ2-1; the match to TRBD2 covers 11 bases. Trimming took 3 bases from V and 10 from J; bases not matched to a gene: 10. Germline values: CDR1 KGHDR, CDR2 SFDVKD. The length of the CDR3 is 16 residues. The CDR3, as DNA: TGTGCCACCAGTGATCCCCATAGCGGGAGGGCCGAAGAGCAGTTCTTC. It is translated as CATSDPHSGRAEEQFF.

A few counts support this clone. The chain employs TRBV5-4 and TRBJ1-3; 9 nucleotides line up with TRBD1. Germline assignment: CDR1 SGHNT and CDR2 YYREEE (reference sequence). The J segment lost 6 bases and the V segment lost 5 bases, leaving 6 bases of the junction unmatched. The CDR3 extends over 14 amino acids. CDR3 nucleotide sequence: TGTGCCAGCAGGATACAGGGGGCCGAAAACACCATATATTTT. Protein: CASRIQGAENTIYF.